Listed below are T cell receptor beta chains from one sample, sequenced in a study of cytomegalovirus exposure and HLA in healthy donors. Produced via immunoSEQ multiplex PCR; TCRdb's table is partial and in-frame only. The top ten hold about 1.7% of the sample, which has approximately 180,000 clones, roughly 70% seen once. Sequencing input: PBMCs. Source of these receptors: a woman in her twenties or thirties in good health and CMV-seronegative. Each CDR3 is given with its conserved first and last residue. Each record gives: J gene, D gene, clone size, V gene, CDR3 protein, CDR3 DNA. The D gene is left open where the match is weak. A row's size may be missing; if present it is once, few, many or a size class.

TRBJ2-7,TRBD2,once,TRBV7-2,CASSLTWTSRRFAEQYF,TGTGCCAGCAGCCTGACTTGGACTAGCAGGCGGTTCGCCGAGCAGTACTTC
TRBJ2-3,.,once,TRBV19,CASSTIYDTQYF,TGTGCCAGTAGTACAATCTATGATACGCAGTATTTT
TRBJ2-3,TRBD2,.,TRBV6-5,CACRSGGTDTQYF,TGTGCATGCCGAAGCGGGGGCACAGATACGCAGTATTTT
TRBJ1-1,.,few,TRBV5-1,CASSQTGYGINTEAFF,TGCGCCAGCAGCCAAACAGGGTACGGTATTAACACTGAAGCTTTCTTT
TRBJ1-2,TRBD1,few,TRBV7-6,CASSLGDSYGYTF,TGTGCCAGCAGCTTAGGGGACAGCTATGGCTACACCTTC
TRBJ2-7,.,.,TRBV4-1,CASSQRALFSYEQYF,TGCGCCAGCAGCCAGCGGGCCCTATTCTCCTACGAGCAGTACTTC
TRBJ2-5,.,.,TRBV19,CASSIGLAETQYF,TGTGCCAGTAGTATAGGCCTAGCTGAGACCCAGTACTTC
TRBJ2-7,TRBD1,.,TRBV7-9,CASSRTGDVEYEQYF,TGTGCCAGCAGCAGAACAGGGGATGTAGAGTACGAGCAGTACTTC
TRBJ2-7,TRBD2,once,TRBV5-1,CASSLVPRGGGYEQYF,TGCGCCAGCAGCTTGGTCCCCCGGGGGGGTGGGTACGAGCAGTACTTC
TRBJ1-1,TRBD1,once,TRBV19,CASSIARGQAFF,TGTGCCAGTAGTATTGCCAGGGGGCAAGCTTTCTTT